This TCR gamma chain stems from a study of gamma-delta chains in newborns, infants, children. Study overall: Polyclonal expansion of innate γδ T cells after birth follows microbial exposure.

TCRdb reanalysed the reads via CATT. The sample includes roughly 1,100 gamma-chain clones, approximately 51% seen only once; the top ten take more than 20%. CDR3 length: 16 amino acids. The germline gives CDR1 GITISATS, CDR2 ISYDGTV (reference sequence). Unmatched junction bases numbered 2, after V lost 2 bases and J lost 4 bases. This clone is termed large (0.1 to 1%). Additional DNA sequences in this sample encode the identical CDR3. Sequenced material: blood. The chain is built from TRGV9 and TRGJP. The receptor comes from a child who was a newborn, infant or young child, either healthy, febrile or measles-vaccinated (not recorded which). The CDR3 sequence is CALWEAQELGKKIKVF. CDR3 in DNA: TGTGCCTTGTGGGAGGCACAAGAGTTGGGCAAAAAAATCAAGGTATTT.